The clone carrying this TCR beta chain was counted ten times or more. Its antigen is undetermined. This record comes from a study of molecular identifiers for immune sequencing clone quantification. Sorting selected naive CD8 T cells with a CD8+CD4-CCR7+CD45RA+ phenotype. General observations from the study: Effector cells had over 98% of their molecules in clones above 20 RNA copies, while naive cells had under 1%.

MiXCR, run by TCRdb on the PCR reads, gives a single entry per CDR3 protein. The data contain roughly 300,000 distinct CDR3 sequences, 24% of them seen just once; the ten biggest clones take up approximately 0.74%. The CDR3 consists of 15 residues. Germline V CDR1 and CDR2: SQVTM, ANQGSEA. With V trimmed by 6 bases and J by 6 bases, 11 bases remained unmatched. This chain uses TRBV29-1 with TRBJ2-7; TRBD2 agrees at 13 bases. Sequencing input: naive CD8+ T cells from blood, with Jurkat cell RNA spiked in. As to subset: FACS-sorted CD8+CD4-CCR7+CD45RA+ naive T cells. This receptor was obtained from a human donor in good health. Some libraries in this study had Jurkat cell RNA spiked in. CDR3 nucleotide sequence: TGCAGCGTGGGCGAGGGACTAGCGGGGATTGGCGAGCAGTACTTC. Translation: CSVGEGLAGIGEQYF.